One sample yielded the 32 T cell receptor beta chains listed below, sequenced in a study of shared clonotypes between healthy human individuals. Data came from immunoSEQ multiplex PCR; TCRdb stores just in-frame clones and leaves some out. Of over a million clones detected, more than 95% appear once; the ten largest clones hold approximately 1.1%. Material for sequencing was naive CD4+ T cells sorted from blood. Regarding subset: CD45RA+ positively selected. The receptors originated from a man aged 30 to 45 in good health.

The chain is built from TRBV27 and TRBJ1-2; D might be TRBD1 (5 bases). This CDR3 comprises 13 residues. Trimming took 4 bases from V and 1 from J, leaving 7 bases between them. From germline, CDR1 is MNHEY and CDR2 SMNVEV (reference sequence). The CDR3 nucleotides are TGTGCCAGCAGTTGGACATATAACTATGGCTACACCTTC. Its protein is CASSWTYNYGYTF.

The chain is built from TRBV9 and TRBJ2-1; TRBD1 agrees at 12 bases. This CDR3 contains 16 residues. V dropped 3 bases and J dropped 9; count of bases not matched to a gene: 10. Germline V gene sequence: CDR1 SGDLS, CDR2 YYNGEE. CDR3 protein: CASSDPRDRGPVEQFF. The DNA for the CDR3 is TGTGCCAGCAGCGACCCCCGGGACAGGGGGCCCGTTGAGCAGTTCTTC.

This chain joins TRBV18 and TRBJ1-1; D gene uncertain. V dropped 6 bases and J dropped 1 base, with 15 bases sitting between them. CDR1 is KGHSH, CDR2 LQKENI, per germline. The CDR3 is made up of 15 amino acids. CDR3 coding DNA: TGTGCCAGCTCTACCCCCGGCTCGCCGAACACTGAAGCTTTCTTT. This sequence encodes CASSTPGSPNTEAFF.

Points on this clone: The same CDR3 arises from other DNA sequences in this sample as well. The chain combines TRBV6-1 with TRBJ2-6; D gene unclear. V dropped 4 bases and J dropped 0 bases, with 4 bases sitting between them. This CDR3 has 14 amino acids. Germline assignment: CDR1 MNHNS and CDR2 SASEGT. The CDR3 loop reads CASSAHSGANVLTF. The CDR3 DNA follows: TGTGCCAGCAGTGCGCACTCTGGGGCCAACGTCCTGACTTTC.

The V and J genes are TRBV7-9 and TRBJ2-7; 11 bases are a match to TRBD2. Germline lookup yields CDR1 SEHNR and CDR2 FQNEAQ (reference sequence). This CDR3 is 13 amino acids long. V shed 6 bases, J shed 3 bases, and the junction held 1 base outside the gene matches. This CDR3 reads CASSGTSGYEQYF. CDR3 coding DNA: TGTGCCAGCAGTGGGACTAGCGGCTACGAGCAGTACTTC.

The chain couples TRBV5-5 to TRBJ2-1; 8 positions agree with TRBD2. Germline loops: CDR1 SGHKS, CDR2 YYEKEE (reference sequence). The CDR3 length is 14 residues. The trim removed 5 bases at V and 2 bases at J, leaving 3 bases unmatched. The CDR3 sequence: CASRAGVTYNEQFF. CDR3 DNA sequence: TGTGCCAGCAGAGCGGGAGTCACCTACAATGAGCAGTTCTTC. Combining the CDR3 with reference TRBV5-5 and TRBJ2-1 gives the whole variable domain DAGVTQSPTHLIKTRGQQVTLRCSPISGHKSVSWYQQVLGQGPQFIFQYYEKEERGRGNFPDRFSARQFPNYSSELNVNALLLGDSALYLCASRAGVTYNEQFFGPGTRLTVL.

As for this clone: The sample carries other DNA sequences with the same CDR3. The chain links TRBV15 to TRBJ2-3, with D unresolved. The CDR3 consists of 12 residues. Trimming shortened V by 0 bases and J by 3 bases, and 1 base separated the two germline ends. Germline V gene lookup returns CDR1 LNHNV and CDR2 YYDKDF (reference sequence). CDR3: CATSRETDTQYF. The CDR3 coding sequence is TGTGCCACCAGCAGAGAAACAGATACGCAGTATTTT.

The V call is TRBV7-9, the J call TRBJ2-5; 12 bases match TRBD2. This CDR3 comprises 15 residues. J gave up 2 bases and V 5 bases, and 3 bases lay outside the gene matches. Germline assignment: CDR1 SEHNR and CDR2 FQNEAQ (reference sequence). CDR3 sequence: CASSHGLAGQETQYF. The CDR3 DNA is TGTGCCAGCAGCCATGGACTAGCGGGACAAGAGACCCAGTACTTC.

The chain couples TRBV5-1 to TRBJ2-5; D might be TRBD1 or TRBD2, each matching 5 bases. The germline V and J ends were trimmed by 0 bases and 5 bases, with 11 bases remaining between them. In germline, CDR1 is SGHRS, CDR2 YFSETQ. This CDR3 is built from 14 residues. The CDR3 sequence is CASSLGLGEETQYF. For the CDR3, the DNA is TGCGCCAGCAGCTTGGGTCTGGGGGAGGAGACCCAGTACTTC.

The J gene is TRBJ2-7, the V gene TRBV6-5; D is undetermined. Between the trimmed V and J ends, which lost 7 bases and 5 bases, there was a span of 15 bases. The CDR3 has 13 amino acids. Germline V gene sequence: CDR1 MNHEY, CDR2 SVGAGI. In DNA form, the CDR3 reads TGTGCCAGCAAAATAGACCCGTGGGACGAGCAGTACTTC. Its translation: CASKIDPWDEQYF.

V and J are TRBV18 and TRBJ2-1, with 7 bases lining up with TRBD2. J lost 2 bases, V lost 3 bases, and 7 bases had no gene match. This CDR3 has 16 residues. Germline V gives CDR1 KGHSH, CDR2 LQKENI. The CDR3 here is CASSPPGGGPYNEQFF. The CDR3 nucleotides are TGTGCCAGCTCACCGCCGGGGGGAGGCCCCTACAATGAGCAGTTCTTC.

This clone is a singleton in its sample. The V gene is TRBV5-1, the J gene TRBJ2-1; unclear D gene. This CDR3 is built from 16 residues. Germline CDR1 is SGHRS and CDR2 is YFSETQ. V lost 5 bases, J lost 0 bases, and 15 bases lay in between. The CDR3 spells CASSVSGLSSYNEQFF. CDR3 DNA: TGCGCCAGCAGTGTTTCAGGCCTGAGCTCCTACAATGAGCAGTTCTTC.

The chain carries TRBV7-8 and TRBJ1-1, with D perhaps TRBD1 (6 bases). Germline CDR1 and CDR2: SGHVS and FQNEAQ. The CDR3 consists of 13 residues. Deletions cut 4 bases from V and 1 base from J, with 7 bases between. CDR3 protein: CASSSDRNTEAFF. Here the CDR3 DNA reads TGTGCCAGCAGCTCGGACAGGAACACTGAAGCTTTCTTT.

This sequence joins TRBV5-5 and TRBJ2-7, with D unclear. V was shortened by 0 bases and J by 0 bases, with 10 bases between the two germline ends. Germline V CDR1 and CDR2: SGHKS, YYEKEE (reference sequence). The CDR3 has 15 residues. The CDR3 reads CASSLVAVSSYEQYF. The DNA for the CDR3 is TGTGCCAGCAGCTTGGTTGCAGTAAGCTCCTACGAGCAGTACTTC.

The V gene is TRBV7-8, the J gene TRBJ2-1; weak D call: TRBD2 (6 bases). The length of the CDR3 is 16 residues. Per germline, CDR1 SGHVS and CDR2 FQNEAQ. V was clipped by 5 bases and J by 4 bases, with 18 bases between them. The CDR3 loop reads CASSPDGGGGYNEQFF. DNA of the CDR3: TGTGCCAGCAGCCCCGACGGGGGAGGCGGGTACAATGAGCAGTTCTTC.

The chain has TRBV5-1 and TRBJ2-1, with 11 bases lining up with TRBD2. The CDR3 runs 15 residues. From germline, CDR1 is SGHRS and CDR2 YFSETQ. The V gene end was trimmed by 4 bases and the J gene end by 10 bases; junction bases not matched to a gene: 10. This chain's CDR3 is CASSGGTSGPQEQFF. The CDR3 DNA reads TGCGCCAGCAGCGGAGGGACTAGCGGCCCCCAGGAGCAGTTCTTC.

The chain joins TRBV6-5 to TRBJ1-1; TRBD1 agrees at 7 bases. The CDR3 loop spans 16 amino acids. The trim removed 0 bases at V and 0 bases at J, leaving 4 bases unmatched. The V gene's germline CDR1 is MNHEY and CDR2 SVGAGI. The CDR3 coding sequence is TGTGCCAGCAGTTACTCGGTGGGACAGATGAACACTGAAGCTTTCTTT. Its protein is CASSYSVGQMNTEAFF.

V gene TRBV9 combines with J gene TRBJ2-7, with D possibly matching TRBD1 (6 bases). Germline V gene lookup returns CDR1 SGDLS and CDR2 YYNGEE. The CDR3 extends over 17 amino acids. V was cut by 4 bases and J by 0 bases, with 20 bases left in between. CDR3 nucleotide sequence: TGTGCCAGCAGCCCCCAATCAGGGGCGGCCCCCTCCTACGAGCAGTACTTC. Its protein product is CASSPQSGAAPSYEQYF.

This clone has only one observation. The V gene is TRBV9, the J gene TRBJ1-5; 8 bases agree with TRBD1. Germline V gene sequence: CDR1 SGDLS, CDR2 YYNGEE. The junction had 8 bases not matched to a gene; V was cut back by 4 bases and J by 2 bases. The CDR3 is 16 residues long. As DNA, the CDR3 is TGTGCCAGCAGCCCAGGACAGGGTGGAGGCAATCAGCCCCAGCATTTT. Residues: CASSPGQGGGNQPQHF.

V and J are TRBV10-3 and TRBJ2-1; the D gene is possibly TRBD1 (5 bases). Deletions cut 10 bases from V and 3 bases from J, with 16 bases between. From germline, CDR1 is ENHRY and CDR2 SYGVKD. This CDR3 contains 14 residues. CDR3 residues: CATFEGVLYNEQFF. The CDR3 region has the DNA TGTGCCACCTTTGAAGGGGTCCTCTACAATGAGCAGTTCTTC.

The gene calls are TRBV5-4 and TRBJ1-1; maybe TRBD1 (6 bases). The CDR3 extends over 15 amino acids. V gave up 5 bases and J gave up 4 bases, with 18 bases separating them. Germline V gene lookup returns CDR1 SGHNT and CDR2 YYREEE (reference sequence). This chain's CDR3 is CASSPPNREPTEAFF. DNA of the CDR3: TGTGCCAGCAGTCCCCCCAACAGGGAGCCCACTGAAGCTTTCTTT.

This chain uses TRBV5-1 with TRBJ2-2; D is possibly TRBD1 (6 bases). Trimming pared 3 bases from V and 4 bases from J, leaving 10 bases between. In germline, CDR1 is SGHRS, CDR2 YFSETQ. The CDR3 extends over 14 amino acids. Here the CDR3 reads CASSSIQGTGELFF. CDR3 DNA: TGCGCCAGCAGCTCAATACAGGGCACCGGGGAGCTGTTTTTT.

The J gene is TRBJ1-2, the V gene TRBV29-1, with D unresolved. The V end lost 2 bases, the J end lost 4 bases, and 11 bases lay between the germline ends. Germline V gene lookup returns CDR1 SQVTM and CDR2 ANQGSEA. This CDR3 comprises 13 residues. CDR3 sequence (DNA): TGCAGCGTTGAACCGCGAGGGTTCTATGGCTACACCTTC. Translated, it gives CSVEPRGFYGYTF. Complete variable domain (other parts from reference TRBV29-1 and TRBJ1-2): SAVISQKPSRDICQRGTSLTIQCQVDSQVTMMFWYRQQPGQSLTLIATANQGSEATYESGFVIDKFPISRPNLTFSTLTVSNMSPEDSSIYLCSVEPRGFYGYTFGSGTRLTVV.

This clone was seen a few times. The chain employs TRBV27 and TRBJ2-3; possibly TRBD1 or TRBD2 for D (6 bases each). Germline V CDR1 and CDR2: MNHEY, SMNVEV (reference sequence). Trimming cost V 4 bases and J 3 bases, with 14 bases left between them. CDR3 size: 15 residues. The CDR3 loop is CASSSWGARTDTQYF. Written as DNA, the CDR3 is TGTGCCAGCAGTTCGTGGGGGGCCAGGACAGATACGCAGTATTTT.

The chain recombines TRBV11-2 with TRBJ2-1; D may be TRBD1 or TRBD2 (7 bases each). The germline gives CDR1 SGHAT, CDR2 FQNNGV. V lost 5 bases and J 5 bases, leaving 16 bases between the germline ends. This CDR3 is built from 15 residues. The CDR3 loop reads CASSLQGGNDNEQFF. CDR3 sequence (DNA): TGTGCCAGCAGCCTCCAGGGGGGGAATGACAATGAGCAGTTCTTC.

Regarding this clone: At one end the junction does not follow the germline gene, possibly because of a read error. The chain joins TRBV6-6 to TRBJ1-1, with no clear D. This CDR3 comprises 13 residues. Germline V gene data show CDR1 as MNHNY and CDR2 as SVGAGI (reference sequence). In nucleotides, the CDR3 is TGTGCCAGCAGCTACTACCTAGACACTGAAGCTTTCTTT. As protein: CASSYYLDTEAFF.

The chain has TRBV4-1 and TRBJ2-2, with 8 bases lining up with TRBD2. This CDR3 has 15 residues. The ends lost 1 base at V and 5 bases at J; junction bases unmatched: 3. Germline values: CDR1 MGHRA, CDR2 YSYEKL. The CDR3 protein is CASSQALAETGELFF. The DNA for the CDR3 is TGCGCCAGCAGCCAAGCACTAGCGGAAACCGGGGAGCTGTTTTTT.

In this sample, this clone turned up once. This chain joins TRBV14 and TRBJ2-6, with 9 bases that match TRBD1. The CDR3 consists of 12 residues. The junction had 7 bases not matched to a gene; V was cut back by 4 bases and J by 18 bases. Looked up from germline, CDR1 is SGHDN and CDR2 is FVKESK. For the CDR3, the DNA is TGTGCCAGCAGCCGTACAGGGGGCGCTTGGACTTTC. Amino acids: CASSRTGGAWTF.

Of note for this clone: Other nucleotide sequences from this sample produce the same CDR3. J is TRBJ2-7 and V is TRBV5-6, with D unresolved. Germline V gene lookup returns CDR1 SGHDT and CDR2 YYEEEE. The CDR3 totals 12 residues. V gave up 4 bases and J gave up 0 bases, with 5 bases separating them. Here the CDR3 reads CASSRDSYEQYF. DNA of the CDR3: TGTGCCAGCAGCAGGGACTCCTACGAGCAGTACTTC.

The V gene is TRBV7-2, the J gene TRBJ2-2; 8 bases are shared with TRBD2. This CDR3 is built from 19 residues. V lost 2 bases and J lost 2; bases outside the gene matches: 13. The germline V gene encodes CDR1 SGHTA and CDR2 FQGNSA. CDR3 nucleotide sequence: TGTGCCAGCAGCTTACGAGTGGCTAGCGGGCTACTAAACACCGGGGAGCTGTTTTTT. It encodes CASSLRVASGLLNTGELFF.

The genes are TRBV11-2 and TRBJ1-1, with 7 nucleotides matching TRBD1. CDR1 is SGHAT and CDR2 is FQNNGV in the germline V gene. CDR3 length equals 13 residues. V was pared by 5 bases and J by 2 bases, with 2 bases of the junction left unmatched. The CDR3 sequence is CASSGQANTEAFF. CDR3 bases: TGTGCCAGCAGCGGACAGGCTAACACTGAAGCTTTCTTT.

V gene TRBV4-2 combines with J gene TRBJ2-5; 8 bases fit TRBD2. The CDR3 runs 16 residues. Germline loops: CDR1 LGHNA, CDR2 YNFKEQ. The V segment lost 6 bases and the J segment 1 base; nucleotides outside the gene matches: 10. The CDR3 loop reads CASSHRAGDLQETQYF. The CDR3 region has the DNA TGTGCCAGCAGTCACCGAGCGGGAGACCTCCAAGAGACCCAGTACTTC.